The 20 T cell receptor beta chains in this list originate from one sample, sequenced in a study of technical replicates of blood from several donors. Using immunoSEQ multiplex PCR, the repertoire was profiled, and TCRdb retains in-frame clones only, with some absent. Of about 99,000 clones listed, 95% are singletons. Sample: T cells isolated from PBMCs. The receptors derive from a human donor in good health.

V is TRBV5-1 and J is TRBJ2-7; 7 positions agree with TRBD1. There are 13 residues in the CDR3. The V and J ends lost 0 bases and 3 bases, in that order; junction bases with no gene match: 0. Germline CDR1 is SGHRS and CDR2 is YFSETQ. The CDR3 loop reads CASSLDRGYEQYF. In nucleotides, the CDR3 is TGCGCCAGCAGCTTGGACAGGGGCTACGAGCAGTACTTC.

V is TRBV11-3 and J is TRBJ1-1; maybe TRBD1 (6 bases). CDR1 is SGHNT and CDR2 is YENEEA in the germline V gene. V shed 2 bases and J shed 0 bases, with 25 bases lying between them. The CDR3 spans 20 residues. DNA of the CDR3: TGTGCCAGCAGCTTAAGCCCGTGGTTCGGGGGGCACGGGTTGAACACTGAAGCTTTCTTT. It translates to CASSLSPWFGGHGLNTEAFF.

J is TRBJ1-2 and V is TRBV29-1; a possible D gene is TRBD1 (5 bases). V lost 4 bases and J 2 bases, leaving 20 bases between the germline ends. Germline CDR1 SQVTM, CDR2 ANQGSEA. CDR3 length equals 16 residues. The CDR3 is CSVVPVGAHFNYGYTF. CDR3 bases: TGCAGCGTTGTCCCCGTAGGGGCACATTTCAACTATGGCTACACCTTC.

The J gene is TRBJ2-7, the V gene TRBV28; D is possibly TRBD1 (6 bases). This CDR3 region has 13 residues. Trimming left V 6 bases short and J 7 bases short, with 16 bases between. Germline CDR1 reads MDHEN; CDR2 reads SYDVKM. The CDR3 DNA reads TGTGCCAGCAGACCAGGGGTAGGAAGGGAGCAGTACTTC. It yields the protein CASRPGVGREQYF.

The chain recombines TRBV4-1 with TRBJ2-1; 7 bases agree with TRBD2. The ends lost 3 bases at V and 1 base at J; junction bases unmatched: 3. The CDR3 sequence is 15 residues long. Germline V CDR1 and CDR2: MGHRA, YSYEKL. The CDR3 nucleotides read TGCGCCAGCAGCCATGGGACTATATCCTACAATGAGCAGTTCTTC. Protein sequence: CASSHGTISYNEQFF.

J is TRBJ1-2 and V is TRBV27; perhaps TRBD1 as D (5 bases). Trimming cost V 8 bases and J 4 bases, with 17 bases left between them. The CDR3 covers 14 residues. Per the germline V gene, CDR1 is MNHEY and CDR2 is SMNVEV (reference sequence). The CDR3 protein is CASQKMGQSYGYTF. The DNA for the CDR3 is TGTGCCAGCCAAAAAATGGGGCAGTCCTATGGCTACACCTTC.

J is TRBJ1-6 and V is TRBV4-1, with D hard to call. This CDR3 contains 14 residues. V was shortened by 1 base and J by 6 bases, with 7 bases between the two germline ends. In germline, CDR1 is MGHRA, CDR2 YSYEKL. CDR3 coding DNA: TGCGCCAGCAGCCAAGTGGGCCTTAATTCACCCCTCCACTTT. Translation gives CASSQVGLNSPLHF.

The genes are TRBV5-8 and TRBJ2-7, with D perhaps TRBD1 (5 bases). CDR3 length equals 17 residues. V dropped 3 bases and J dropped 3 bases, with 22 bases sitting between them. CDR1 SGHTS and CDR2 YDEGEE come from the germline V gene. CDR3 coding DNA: TGTGCCAGCAGCTGGAGTTTGGGCAGGGTAGATTTCTACGAGCAGTACTTC. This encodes CASSWSLGRVDFYEQYF.

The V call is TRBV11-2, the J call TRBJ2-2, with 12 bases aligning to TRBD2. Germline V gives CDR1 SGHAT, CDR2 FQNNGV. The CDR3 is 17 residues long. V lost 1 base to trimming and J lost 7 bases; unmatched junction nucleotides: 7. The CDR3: CASSLGLAGGPNGELFF. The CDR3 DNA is TGTGCCAGCAGCTTAGGGCTAGCGGGGGGGCCTAACGGGGAGCTGTTTTTT. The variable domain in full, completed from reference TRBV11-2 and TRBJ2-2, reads EAGVAQSPRYKIIEKRQSVAFWCNPISGHATLYWYQQILGQGPKLLIQFQNNGVVDDSQLPKDRFSAERLKGVDSTLKIQPAKLEDSAVYLCASSLGLAGGPNGELFFGEGSRLTVL.

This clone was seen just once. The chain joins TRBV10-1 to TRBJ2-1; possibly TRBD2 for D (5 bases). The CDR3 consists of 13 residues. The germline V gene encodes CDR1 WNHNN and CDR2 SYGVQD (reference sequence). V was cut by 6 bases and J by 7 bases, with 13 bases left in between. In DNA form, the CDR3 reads TGCGCCAGCAGCGATCTAGGGAGTAATGAGCAGTTCTTC. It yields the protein CASSDLGSNEQFF.

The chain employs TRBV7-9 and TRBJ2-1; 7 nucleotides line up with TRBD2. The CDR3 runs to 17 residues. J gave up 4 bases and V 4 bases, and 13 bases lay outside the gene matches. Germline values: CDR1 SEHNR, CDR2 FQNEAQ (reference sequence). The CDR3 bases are TGTGCCAGCAGCTCAATTGGGGGGGACTCGGAGTACAATGAGCAGTTCTTC. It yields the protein CASSSIGGDSEYNEQFF.

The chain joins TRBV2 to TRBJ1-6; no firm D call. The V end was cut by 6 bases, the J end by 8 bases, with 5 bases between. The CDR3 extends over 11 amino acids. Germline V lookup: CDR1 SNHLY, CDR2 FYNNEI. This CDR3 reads CASSLYSPLHF. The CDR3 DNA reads TGTGCCAGCAGCCTATATTCACCCCTCCACTTT.

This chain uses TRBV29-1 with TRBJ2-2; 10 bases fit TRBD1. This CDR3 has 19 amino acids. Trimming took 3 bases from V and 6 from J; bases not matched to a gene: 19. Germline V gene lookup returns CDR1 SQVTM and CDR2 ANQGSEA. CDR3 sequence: CSVDAKLSTGTGVAGELFF. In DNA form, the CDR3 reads TGCAGCGTTGATGCTAAGCTGTCAACCGGGACAGGGGTGGCCGGGGAGCTGTTTTTT.

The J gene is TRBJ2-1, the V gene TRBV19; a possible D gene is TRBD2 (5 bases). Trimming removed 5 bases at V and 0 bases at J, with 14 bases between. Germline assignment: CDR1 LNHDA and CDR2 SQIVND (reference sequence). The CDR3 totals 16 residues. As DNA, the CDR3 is TGTGCCAGTAGTGGAAGACGACGGGGCTCCTACAATGAGCAGTTCTTC. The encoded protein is CASSGRRRGSYNEQFF. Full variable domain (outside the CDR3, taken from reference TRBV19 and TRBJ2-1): DGGITQSPKYLFRKEGQNVTLSCEQNLNHDAMYWYRQDPGQGLRLIYYSQIVNDFQKGDIAEGYSVSREKKESFPLTVTSAQKNPTAFYLCASSGRRRGSYNEQFFGPGTRLTVL.

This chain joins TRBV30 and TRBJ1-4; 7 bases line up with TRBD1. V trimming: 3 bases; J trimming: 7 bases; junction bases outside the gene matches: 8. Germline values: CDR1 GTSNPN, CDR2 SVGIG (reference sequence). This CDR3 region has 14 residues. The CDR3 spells CAWSDRARVEKLFF. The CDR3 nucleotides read TGTGCCTGGAGCGACAGGGCTCGAGTTGAAAAACTGTTTTTT.

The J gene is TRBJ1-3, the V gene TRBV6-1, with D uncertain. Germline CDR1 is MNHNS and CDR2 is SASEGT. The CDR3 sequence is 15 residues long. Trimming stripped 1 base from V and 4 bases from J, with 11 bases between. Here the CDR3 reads CASSEGGYSGNTIYF. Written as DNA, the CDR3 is TGTGCCAGCAGTGAAGGAGGGTATTCAGGAAACACCATATATTTT.

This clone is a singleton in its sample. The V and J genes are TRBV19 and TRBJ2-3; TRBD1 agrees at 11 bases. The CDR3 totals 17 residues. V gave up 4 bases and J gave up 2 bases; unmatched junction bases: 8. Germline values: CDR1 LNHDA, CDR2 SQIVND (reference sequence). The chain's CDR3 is CASSRSPGQGATDTQYF. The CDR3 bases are TGTGCCAGTAGTAGAAGCCCCGGACAGGGGGCCACAGATACGCAGTATTTT.

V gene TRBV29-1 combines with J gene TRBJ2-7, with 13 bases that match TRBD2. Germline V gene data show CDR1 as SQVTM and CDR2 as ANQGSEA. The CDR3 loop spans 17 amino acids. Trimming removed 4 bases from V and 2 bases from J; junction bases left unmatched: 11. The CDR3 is CSVAGLAGRGGTYEQYF. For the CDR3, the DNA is TGCAGCGTTGCGGGACTAGCGGGAAGGGGTGGGACCTACGAGCAGTACTTC.

The CDR3 reads CASSFRVRPQHF. DNA of the CDR3: TGTGCCAGCAGTTTTCGGGTGCGGCCCCAGCATTTT. The chain recombines TRBV28 with TRBJ1-5; unclear D gene. CDR1 is MDHEN and CDR2 is SYDVKM in the germline V gene. V was clipped by 3 bases and J by 9 bases, with 9 bases between them. This CDR3 is built from 12 residues.

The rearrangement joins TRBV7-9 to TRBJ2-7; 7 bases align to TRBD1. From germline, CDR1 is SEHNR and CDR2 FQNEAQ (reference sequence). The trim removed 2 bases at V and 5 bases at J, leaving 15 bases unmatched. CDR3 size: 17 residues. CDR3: CASSLRLSDRAFNEQYF. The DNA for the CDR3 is TGTGCCAGCAGCTTACGGCTTAGTGACAGGGCCTTTAACGAGCAGTACTTC.